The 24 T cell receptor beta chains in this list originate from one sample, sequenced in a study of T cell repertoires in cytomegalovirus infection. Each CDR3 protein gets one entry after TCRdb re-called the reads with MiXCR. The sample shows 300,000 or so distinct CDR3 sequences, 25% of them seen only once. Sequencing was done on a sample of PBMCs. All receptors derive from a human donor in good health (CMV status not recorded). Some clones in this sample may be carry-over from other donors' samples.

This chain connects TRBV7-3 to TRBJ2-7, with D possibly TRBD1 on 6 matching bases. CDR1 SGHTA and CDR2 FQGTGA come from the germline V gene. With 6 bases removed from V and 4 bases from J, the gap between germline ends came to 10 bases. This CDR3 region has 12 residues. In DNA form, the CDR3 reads TGTGCCAGCAGATTACAGGGTTACGAGCAGTACTTC. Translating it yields CASRLQGYEQYF.

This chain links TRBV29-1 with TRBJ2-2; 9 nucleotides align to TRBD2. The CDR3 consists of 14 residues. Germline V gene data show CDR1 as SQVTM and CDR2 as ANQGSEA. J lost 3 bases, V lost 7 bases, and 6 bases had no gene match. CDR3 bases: TGCAGCGGTCGACTAGCGGTCGACACCGGGGAGCTGTTTTTT. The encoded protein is CSGRLAVDTGELFF.

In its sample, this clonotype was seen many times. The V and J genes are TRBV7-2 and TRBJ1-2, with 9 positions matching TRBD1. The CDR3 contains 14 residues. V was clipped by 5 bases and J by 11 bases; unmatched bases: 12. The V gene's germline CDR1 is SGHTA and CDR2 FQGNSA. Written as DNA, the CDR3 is TGTGCCAGCAGCCCCATGGGGACAGGGCCGGAATACACCTTC. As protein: CASSPMGTGPEYTF.

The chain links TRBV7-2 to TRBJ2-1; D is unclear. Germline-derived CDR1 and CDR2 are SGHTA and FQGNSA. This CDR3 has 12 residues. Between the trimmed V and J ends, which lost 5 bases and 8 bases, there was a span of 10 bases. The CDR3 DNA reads TGTGCCAGCAGCCAAACTACGGATGAGCAGTTCTTC. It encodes CASSQTTDEQFF.

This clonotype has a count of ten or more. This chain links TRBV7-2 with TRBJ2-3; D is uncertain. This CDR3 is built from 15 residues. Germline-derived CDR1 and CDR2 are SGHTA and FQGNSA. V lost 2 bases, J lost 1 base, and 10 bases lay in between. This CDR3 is CASSLSASRTDTQYF. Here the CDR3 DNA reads TGTGCCAGCAGCTTATCGGCTAGTCGCACAGATACGCAGTATTTT.

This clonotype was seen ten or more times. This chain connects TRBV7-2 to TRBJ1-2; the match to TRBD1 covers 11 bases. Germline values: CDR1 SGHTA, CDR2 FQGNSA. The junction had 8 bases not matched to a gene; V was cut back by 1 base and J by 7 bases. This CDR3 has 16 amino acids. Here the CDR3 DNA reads TGTGCCAGCAGCTTAGACACCGGGACAGGGGGATCTGGCTACACCTTC. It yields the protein CASSLDTGTGGSGYTF. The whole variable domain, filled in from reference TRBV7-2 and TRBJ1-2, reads GAGVSQSPSNKVTEKGKDVELRCDPISGHTALYWYRQSLGQGLEFLIYFQGNSAPDKSGLPSDRFSAERTGGSVSTLTIQRTQQEDSAVYLCASSLDTGTGGSGYTFGSGTRLTVV.

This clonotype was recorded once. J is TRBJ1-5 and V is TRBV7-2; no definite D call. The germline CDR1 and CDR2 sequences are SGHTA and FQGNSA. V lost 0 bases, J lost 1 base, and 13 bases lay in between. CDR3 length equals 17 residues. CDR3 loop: CASSLALVGRSNQPQHF. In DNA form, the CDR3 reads TGTGCCAGCAGCTTAGCGCTTGTAGGGCGAAGCAATCAGCCCCAGCATTTT.

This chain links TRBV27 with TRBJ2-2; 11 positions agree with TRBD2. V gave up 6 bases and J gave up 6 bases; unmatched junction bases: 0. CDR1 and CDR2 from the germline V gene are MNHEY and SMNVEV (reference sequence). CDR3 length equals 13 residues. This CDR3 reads CASRLAGAGELFF. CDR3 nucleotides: TGTGCCAGCAGACTAGCGGGAGCCGGGGAGCTGTTTTTT.

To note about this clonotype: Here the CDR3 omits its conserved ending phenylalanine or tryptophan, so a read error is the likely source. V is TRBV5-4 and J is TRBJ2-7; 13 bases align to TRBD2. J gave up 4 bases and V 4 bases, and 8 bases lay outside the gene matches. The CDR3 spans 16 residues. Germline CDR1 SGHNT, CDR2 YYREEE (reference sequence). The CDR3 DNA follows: TGTGCCAGCAGCCTGCCGGGACTAGCGGGAACATACGAGCAGTACTCC. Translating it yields CASSLPGLAGTYEQYS.

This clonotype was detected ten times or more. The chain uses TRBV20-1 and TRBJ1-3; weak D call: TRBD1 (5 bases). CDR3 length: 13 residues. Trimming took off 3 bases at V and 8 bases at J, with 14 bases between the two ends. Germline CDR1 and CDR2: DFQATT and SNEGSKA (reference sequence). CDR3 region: CSASGGTLDTIYF. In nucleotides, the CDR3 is TGCAGTGCTAGTGGGGGGACCCTAGACACCATATATTTT.

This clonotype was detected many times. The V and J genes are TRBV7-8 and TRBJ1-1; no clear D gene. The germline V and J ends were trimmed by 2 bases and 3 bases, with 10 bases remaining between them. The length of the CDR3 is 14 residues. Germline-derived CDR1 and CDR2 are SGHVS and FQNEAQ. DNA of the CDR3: TGTGCCAGCAGCTTATATATGGAGGACACTGAAGCTTTCTTT. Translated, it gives CASSLYMEDTEAFF. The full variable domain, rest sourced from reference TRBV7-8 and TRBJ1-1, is GAGVSQSPRYKVAKRGQDVALRCDPISGHVSLFWYQQALGQGPEFLTYFQNEAQLDKSGLPSDRFFAERPEGSVSTLKIQRTQQEDSAVYLCASSLYMEDTEAFFGQGTRLTVV.

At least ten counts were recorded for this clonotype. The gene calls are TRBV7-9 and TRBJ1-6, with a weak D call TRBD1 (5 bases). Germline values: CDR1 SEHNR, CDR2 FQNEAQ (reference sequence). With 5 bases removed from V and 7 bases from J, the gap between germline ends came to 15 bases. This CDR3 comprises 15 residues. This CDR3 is CASSPRGGTNSPLHF. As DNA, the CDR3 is TGTGCCAGCAGCCCGCGTGGAGGGACGAATTCACCCCTCCACTTT.

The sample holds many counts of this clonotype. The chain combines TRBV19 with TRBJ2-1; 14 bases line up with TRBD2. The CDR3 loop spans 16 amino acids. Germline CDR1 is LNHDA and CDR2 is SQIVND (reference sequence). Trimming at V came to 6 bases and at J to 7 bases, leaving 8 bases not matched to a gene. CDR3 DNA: TGTGCCAGTAGGTCCACCGGGACTAGCGGGGGTAATGAGCAGTTCTTC. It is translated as CASRSTGTSGGNEQFF.

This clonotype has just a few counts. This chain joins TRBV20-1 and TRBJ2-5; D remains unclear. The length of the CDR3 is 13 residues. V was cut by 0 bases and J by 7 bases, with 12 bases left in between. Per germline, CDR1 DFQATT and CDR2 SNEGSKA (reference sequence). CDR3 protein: CSARDLTEGTQYF. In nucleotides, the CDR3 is TGCAGTGCTAGAGATCTTACAGAAGGGACCCAGTACTTC.

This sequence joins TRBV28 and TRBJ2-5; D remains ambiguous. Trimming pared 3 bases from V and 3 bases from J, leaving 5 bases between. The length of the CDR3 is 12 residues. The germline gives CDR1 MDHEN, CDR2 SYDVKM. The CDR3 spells CASSFWKETQYF. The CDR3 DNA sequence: TGTGCCAGCAGTTTTTGGAAAGAGACCCAGTACTTC.

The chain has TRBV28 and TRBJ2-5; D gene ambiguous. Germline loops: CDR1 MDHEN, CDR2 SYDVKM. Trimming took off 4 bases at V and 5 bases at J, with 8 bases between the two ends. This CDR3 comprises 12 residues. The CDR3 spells CASSWVGETQYF. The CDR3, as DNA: TGTGCCAGCAGTTGGGTTGGGGAGACCCAGTACTTC.

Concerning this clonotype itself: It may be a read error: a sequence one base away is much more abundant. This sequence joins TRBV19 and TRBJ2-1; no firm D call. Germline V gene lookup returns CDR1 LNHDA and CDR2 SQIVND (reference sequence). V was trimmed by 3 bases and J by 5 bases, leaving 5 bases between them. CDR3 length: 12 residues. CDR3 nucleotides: TGTGCCAGTAGTATCCGGGACAATGAGCAGTTCTTC. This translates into CASSIRDNEQFF.

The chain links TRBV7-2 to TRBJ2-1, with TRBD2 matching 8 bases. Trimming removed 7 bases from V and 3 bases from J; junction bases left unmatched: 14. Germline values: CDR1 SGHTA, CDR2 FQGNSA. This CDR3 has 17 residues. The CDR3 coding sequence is TGTGCCAGCACCCTTTACTTGTCTAGCGGGCACTACAATGAGCAGTTCTTC. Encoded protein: CASTLYLSSGHYNEQFF. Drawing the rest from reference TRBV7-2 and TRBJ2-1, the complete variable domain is GAGVSQSPSNKVTEKGKDVELRCDPISGHTALYWYRQSLGQGLEFLIYFQGNSAPDKSGLPSDRFSAERTGGSVSTLTIQRTQQEDSAVYLCASTLYLSSGHYNEQFFGPGTRLTVL.

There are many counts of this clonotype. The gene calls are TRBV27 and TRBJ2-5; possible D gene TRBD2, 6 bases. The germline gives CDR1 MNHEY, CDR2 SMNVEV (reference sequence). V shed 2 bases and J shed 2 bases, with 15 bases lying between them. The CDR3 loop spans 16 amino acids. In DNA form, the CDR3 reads TGTGCCAGCAGTTTAACTCCGGGACTCCTACAAGAGACCCAGTACTTC. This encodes CASSLTPGLLQETQYF.

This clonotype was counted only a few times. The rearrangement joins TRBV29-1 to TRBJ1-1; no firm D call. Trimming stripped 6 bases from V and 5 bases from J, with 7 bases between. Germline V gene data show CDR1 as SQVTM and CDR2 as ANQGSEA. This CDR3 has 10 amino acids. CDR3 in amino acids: CSVQVTEAFF. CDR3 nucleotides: TGCAGCGTCCAGGTGACTGAAGCTTTCTTT.

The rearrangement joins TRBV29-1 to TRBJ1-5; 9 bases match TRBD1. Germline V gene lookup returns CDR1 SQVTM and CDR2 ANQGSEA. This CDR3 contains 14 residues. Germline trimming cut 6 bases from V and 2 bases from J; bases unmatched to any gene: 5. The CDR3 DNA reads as TGCAGCGTAGGGACAGGGCGAGGCAATCAGCCCCAGCATTTT. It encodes CSVGTGRGNQPQHF.

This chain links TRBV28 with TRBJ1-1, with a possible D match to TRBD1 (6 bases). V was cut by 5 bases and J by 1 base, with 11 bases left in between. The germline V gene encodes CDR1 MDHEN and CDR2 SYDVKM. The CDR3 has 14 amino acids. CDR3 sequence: CASSPWDKNTEAFF. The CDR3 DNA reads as TGTGCCAGCAGTCCTTGGGACAAGAACACTGAAGCTTTCTTT.

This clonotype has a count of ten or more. CDR3 DNA: TGTGCCACGTCTCCCCCGAAACGTTCGGACAGGGAAGAGACCCAGTACTTC. Translating it yields CATSPPKRSDREETQYF. The rearrangement links TRBV6-1 to TRBJ2-5; 8 bases map to TRBD1. Trimming cost V 10 bases and J 3 bases; bases outside gene matches: 19. Germline V gene data show CDR1 as MNHNS and CDR2 as SASEGT. This CDR3 spans 17 amino acids.

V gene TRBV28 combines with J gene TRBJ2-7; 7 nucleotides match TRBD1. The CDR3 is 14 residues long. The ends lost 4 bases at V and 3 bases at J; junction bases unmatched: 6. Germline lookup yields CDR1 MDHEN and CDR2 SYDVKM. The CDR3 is CASSSRGQNYEQYF. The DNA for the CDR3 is TGTGCCAGCAGTTCCCGGGGACAGAACTACGAGCAGTACTTC.